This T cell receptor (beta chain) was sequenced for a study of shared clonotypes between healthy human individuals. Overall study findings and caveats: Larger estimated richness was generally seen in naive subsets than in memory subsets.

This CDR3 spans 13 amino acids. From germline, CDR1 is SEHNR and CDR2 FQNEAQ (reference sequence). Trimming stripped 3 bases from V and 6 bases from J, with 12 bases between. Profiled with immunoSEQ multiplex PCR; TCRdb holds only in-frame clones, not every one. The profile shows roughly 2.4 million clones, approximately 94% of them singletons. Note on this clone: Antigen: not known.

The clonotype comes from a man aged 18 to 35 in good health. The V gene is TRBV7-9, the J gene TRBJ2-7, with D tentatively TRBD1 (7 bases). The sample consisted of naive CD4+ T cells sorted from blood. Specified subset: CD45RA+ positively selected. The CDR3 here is CASSFGQGGEQYF. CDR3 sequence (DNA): TGTGCCAGCAGCTTTGGTCAGGGGGGCGAGCAGTACTTC.